This T cell receptor (beta chain) was documented in a study of blood T cell repertoires in COVID-19. About the study: Samples came from the United States, Italy and Spain, spanning acute and convalescent COVID-19. PBMCs, B-cell-depleted T cells, or T cells provided the cDNA or gDNA that made up the material.

V gave up 4 bases and J gave up 8 bases, with 19 bases separating them. The CDR3 runs 15 residues. The germline V gene encodes CDR1 SGDLS and CDR2 YYNGEE. Per the original data handling: Using reference gene primer amplification, nucleated cell counts were estimated. TCRdb keeps only in-frame clones here, not all; method: immunoSEQ multiplex PCR. D and trimming come from the DNA, and the V and J calls and clone size come from that table. The sample shows about 200,000 clones, 70% to 90% of them seen only once. The V gene is TRBV9, the J gene TRBJ1-3, with a tentative D call TRBD1 (5 bases). The sample taken for sequencing was peripheral blood. The receptor was derived from a man aged 55-75 years with active or convalescent COVID-19. The CDR3 here is CASSSLSGGQYTIYF. In DNA form, the CDR3 reads TGTGCCAGCAGCTCATTGTCCGGGGGTCAATACACCATATATTTT.